The TCR beta chain under discussion was sequenced for a study of T cell responses to AZD1222 COVID-19 vaccine. Study-level findings and limits: Spike-specific TCR breadth and depth grew following two AZD1222 doses.

The CDR3 runs to 14 residues. In germline, CDR1 is SGHNT, CDR2 YYREEE (reference sequence). The germline V and J ends were trimmed by 0 bases and 8 bases, with 14 bases remaining between them. Here immunoSEQ multiplex PCR was the method, and the copy in TCRdb shows in-frame clones only, minus some. This sample has about 81,000 clones; approximately 90% occur once, and the top ten carry more than 7.5%. In the case of this clone: The antigen remains undetermined.

The source is an adult who received the AZD1222 COVID-19 vaccine. Specimen: peripheral blood, collected 28 days after the second AZD1222 dose. V is TRBV5-4 and J is TRBJ1-2; D unclear. The CDR3 loop reads CASSLERRNAGYTF. In DNA form, the CDR3 reads TGTGCCAGCAGCTTGGAAAGGAGGAACGCGGGCTACACCTTC.